A selection of T cell receptor beta chains follows, all from one sample in a study of patients and donors after allogeneic stem cell transplantation. In TCRdb, the RT-PCR reads were re-called with MiXCR into one record per CDR3 protein. The table records approximately 140,000 distinct CDR3 sequences, over 30% of them present only once. The sample consisted of blood, either unsorted or a sorted T cell fraction (not recorded which). These receptors were obtained from a human donor who was either an allogeneic HSCT recipient or a stem cell or donor lymphocyte infusion donor (not recorded which). It is not recorded whose cells these are; they may come from a transplant donor. Both conserved end residues are part of each CDR3. Each record gives: D gene, clone size, J gene, V gene, CDR3 DNA, CDR3 protein. The D gene is left open where the match is weak. Clone size is stated in some rows and not others, as once, few, many or a class when expanded.

D: -; size: -; J: TRBJ1-2; V: TRBV12-3/TRBV12-4; DNA: TGTGCCAGCAACACCCGACTCGGACGTCAGGGCTACACCTTC; CDR3: CASNTRLGRQGYTF
D: TRBD2; size: once; J: TRBJ2-5; V: TRBV29-1; DNA: TGCAGCGTACAATTTAGCGGGGGGCCTAGGGAGACCCAGTACTTC; CDR3: CSVQFSGGPRETQYF
D: -; size: many; J: TRBJ1-5; V: TRBV20-1; DNA: TGCAGTGCTAGGAGAGGCAGGGATCAGCCCCAGCATTTT; CDR3: CSARRGRDQPQHF
D: -; size: -; J: TRBJ1-5; V: TRBV12-3/TRBV12-4; DNA: TGTGCCAGCAGCCGCCCCTCGGTAGGGTTGAGGAATCAGCCCCAGCATTTT; CDR3: CASSRPSVGLRNQPQHF
D: TRBD1; size: few; J: TRBJ1-2; V: TRBV20-1; DNA: TGCAGTGCTAGAGGCCCCCGGACAGGGAATGGCTACACCTTC; CDR3: CSARGPRTGNGYTF
D: -; size: -; J: TRBJ2-1; V: TRBV20-1; DNA: TGCAGTAGCGATGAGCAGTTCTTC; CDR3: CSSDEQFF
D: -; size: -; J: TRBJ2-1; V: TRBV2; DNA: TGTGCCAGCAGTGAAGTCCCGTACAATGAGCAGTTCTTC; CDR3: CASSEVPYNEQFF
D: -; size: -; J: TRBJ1-1; V: TRBV6-5; DNA: TGTGCCAGCAGAAAAAGGGTTGAGGGTGAAGCTTTCTTT; CDR3: CASRKRVEGEAFF
D: -; size: -; J: TRBJ2-3; V: TRBV7-3; DNA: TGTGCCAGCAGCTTAGGTCTCAGCGTGGCCACAGATACGCAGTATTTT; CDR3: CASSLGLSVATDTQYF
D: TRBD1; size: -; J: TRBJ1-1; V: TRBV19; DNA: TGTGCCAGTAGCCAGGGGGCGGGGGGCACTGAAGCTTTCTTT; CDR3: CASSQGAGGTEAFF
D: -; size: -; J: TRBJ1-2; V: TRBV4-1; DNA: TGCGCCAGCAGCCAAGTTGGGGGCGGGGGCTACACCTTC; CDR3: CASSQVGGGGYTF
D: TRBD1; size: -; J: TRBJ1-5; V: TRBV12-3/TRBV12-4; DNA: TGTGCCAGCAGTTTATTAATCGGGACAGGGGAGAATCAGCCCCAGCATTTT; CDR3: CASSLLIGTGENQPQHF
D: -; size: few; J: TRBJ1-6; V: TRBV4-1; DNA: TGCGCCAGCAGCCAAGTCGGGCAGGCCCTCCACTTT; CDR3: CASSQVGQALHF
D: -; size: few; J: TRBJ1-1; V: TRBV25-1; DNA: TGTGCCAGCAGTGAATCCGTGGGGGGCACTGAAGCTTTCTTT; CDR3: CASSESVGGTEAFF
D: TRBD2; size: -; J: TRBJ2-3; V: TRBV18; DNA: TGTGCCAGCTCACCGTCGGGACTAGCGGGCCTCCTCACAGATACGCAGTATTTT; CDR3: CASSPSGLAGLLTDTQYF
D: -; size: -; J: TRBJ1-5; V: TRBV27; DNA: TGTGCCAGCAGTTTAGGGCGGGCCCAGCCCCAGCATTTT; CDR3: CASSLGRAQPQHF
D: -; size: few; J: TRBJ1-1; V: TRBV12-3/TRBV12-4; DNA: TGTGCCAGCAGCCCTCGACGGGGGGAAGCTTTCTTT; CDR3: CASSPRRGEAFF
D: -; size: -; J: TRBJ2-3; V: TRBV9; DNA: TGTGCCAGCAGCGCCCGGGACTCCAGCACAGATACGCAGTATTTT; CDR3: CASSARDSSTDTQYF
D: -; size: few; J: TRBJ1-4; V: TRBV12-3/TRBV12-4; DNA: TGTGCCAGCAGTTTCCGGACAACAACTAATGAAAAACTGTTTTTT; CDR3: CASSFRTTTNEKLFF
D: -; size: -; J: TRBJ1-2; V: TRBV20-1; DNA: TGCAGTGCTAGAGCCGCCGGGACACCCATTAACTATGGCTACACCTTC; CDR3: CSARAAGTPINYGYTF
D: -; size: -; J: TRBJ2-4; V: TRBV12-3/TRBV12-4; DNA: TGTGCCAGCAGTACCCAGGGGTCCAAAAACATTCAGTACTTC; CDR3: CASSTQGSKNIQYF
D: -; size: -; J: TRBJ2-7; V: TRBV4-1; DNA: TGCGCCAGCAGCCAAGTCGACGAGCAGTACTTC; CDR3: CASSQVDEQYF
D: -; size: -; J: TRBJ1-2; V: TRBV28; DNA: TGTGCCAGCAGAGAACAGGTGGACTATGGCTACACCTTC; CDR3: CASREQVDYGYTF